The clone carrying this TCR beta chain occurred a few times. Antigen specificity is unknown. V lost 6 bases and J lost 3, with 8 bases in between. This CDR3 has 13 residues. In germline, CDR1 is SNHLY, CDR2 FYNNEI. The sample comes from a study of T cell responses to AZD1222 COVID-19 vaccine. Overall study: Second doses at about 4 or about 12 weeks were pooled.

Some clones are missing from TCRdb's copy, which holds only in-frame ones; the method was immunoSEQ multiplex PCR. The data contain around 160,000 clones, about nine tenths of them singletons. Study-level points and caveats: At baseline, seropositivity was found in only five or six AZD1222 recipients. The repertoires were collected only after the peak T cell response.

The TCR sequence derives from an adult in good health. The sequenced sample was peripheral blood, obtained on day 0 of AZD1222 vaccination. The V call is TRBV2, the J call TRBJ2-2; D not certain. CDR3 protein: CASSPDYTGELFF. In DNA, the CDR3 is TGTGCCAGCAGCCCAGACTACACCGGGGAGCTGTTTTTT.